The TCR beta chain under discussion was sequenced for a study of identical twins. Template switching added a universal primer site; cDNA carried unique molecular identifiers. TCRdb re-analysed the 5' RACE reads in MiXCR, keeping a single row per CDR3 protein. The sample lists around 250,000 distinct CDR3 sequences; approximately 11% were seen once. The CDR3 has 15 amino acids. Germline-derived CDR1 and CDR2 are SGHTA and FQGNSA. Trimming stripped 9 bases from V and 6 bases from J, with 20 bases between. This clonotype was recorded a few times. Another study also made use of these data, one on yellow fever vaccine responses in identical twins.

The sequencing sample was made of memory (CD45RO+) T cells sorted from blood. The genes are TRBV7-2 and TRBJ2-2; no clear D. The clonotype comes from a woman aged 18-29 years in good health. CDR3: CASSLLSPGSGELFF. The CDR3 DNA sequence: TGTGCCAGTAGCCTCCTATCTCCTGGGTCCGGGGAGCTGTTTTTT.